This record covers a single TCR beta chain. This sample was taken from a study of beta chain features in type 1 diabetes. TCRB transcripts that were expressed got sequenced, as all of the isolated RNA had been reverse transcribed. Assay used: immunoSEQ multiplex PCR; TCRdb lists only in-frame clones, some missing. This table holds 850,000 to 900,000 clones, 17% found once. The CDR3 has 16 amino acids. CDR1 and CDR2 from the germline V gene are LGHNA and YSLEER. The germline V and J ends were trimmed by 5 bases and 7 bases, with 21 bases remaining between them. Input material: naive CD4+ T cells from blood. The V call is TRBV4-3, the J call TRBJ1-5; possibly TRBD1 for D (6 bases). The origin of this receptor is a woman aged 18-29 years in good health. Here the CDR3 reads CASSVRLAAGGQPQHF. Written as DNA, the CDR3 is TGCGCCAGCAGCGTAAGGCTGGCCGCGGGGGGCCAGCCCCAGCATTTT.